A selection of T cell receptor beta chains follows, all from one sample in a study of T cell repertoires in cytomegalovirus infection. MiXCR was run by TCRdb on the reads, yielding one entry per CDR3 protein. The repertoire holds 640,000 or so distinct CDR3 sequences, around 35% seen once, with about 20% in the top ten. Their recognized antigens are unknown. The source material was cultured PBMCs, sampled from culture after CMV antigen stimulation. Every receptor here comes from a human donor in good health (CMV status not recorded). Some clones in this sample may be carry-over from other donors' samples. Both conserved end residues are part of each CDR3. A D gene is named only where the DNA matches it firmly. Where a row states a size, it is once, few, many or the class of an expanded clone; other rows omit it.

v_call: TRBV11-2
d_call: TRBD1
j_call: TRBJ2-2
clone_size: -
cdr3_aa: CASTPDRGRTGELFF
cdr3_nt: TGTGCCAGCACCCCGGACAGGGGGCGGACCGGGGAGCTGTTTTTT

v_call: TRBV12-3/TRBV12-4
d_call: TRBD1
j_call: TRBJ1-1
clone_size: -
cdr3_aa: CASSFGQGADAFF
cdr3_nt: TGTGCCAGCAGCTTCGGACAGGGGGCGGATGCTTTCTTT

v_call: TRBV4-3
d_call: -
j_call: TRBJ2-7
clone_size: few
cdr3_aa: CASSQRVGLVYEQYF
cdr3_nt: TGCGCCAGCAGCCAGAGAGTGGGCCTAGTCTACGAGCAGTACTTC

v_call: TRBV27
d_call: -
j_call: TRBJ1-5
clone_size: many
cdr3_aa: CASSPDRINQPQHF
cdr3_nt: TGTGCCAGCAGCCCAGACAGGATCAATCAGCCCCAGCATTTT

v_call: TRBV19
d_call: TRBD1
j_call: TRBJ1-1
clone_size: few
cdr3_aa: CASSPMGQRVAFF
cdr3_nt: TGTGCCAGTAGCCCTATGGGACAGCGCGTAGCTTTCTTT

v_call: TRBV6-1
d_call: TRBD1
j_call: TRBJ2-3
clone_size: -
cdr3_aa: CASSEGQGLADTQYF
cdr3_nt: TGTGCCAGCAGTGAAGGACAGGGGTTGGCAGATACGCAGTATTTT

v_call: TRBV20-1
d_call: TRBD1
j_call: TRBJ1-2
clone_size: -
cdr3_aa: CSARETGGSLNYGYTF
cdr3_nt: TGCAGTGCTAGGGAAACAGGGGGGAGCCTAAACTATGGCTACACCTTC

v_call: TRBV7-6
d_call: -
j_call: TRBJ2-7
clone_size: -
cdr3_aa: CASSLTPGNEQYF
cdr3_nt: TGTGCCAGCAGCTTAACGCCCGGGAACGAGCAGTACTTC

v_call: TRBV12-3/TRBV12-4
d_call: TRBD1
j_call: TRBJ2-3
clone_size: -
cdr3_aa: CASTWGDRGPDTQYF
cdr3_nt: TGTGCCAGCACCTGGGGAGACAGGGGTCCAGATACGCAGTATTTT

v_call: TRBV6-2/TRBV6-3
d_call: -
j_call: TRBJ2-5
clone_size: few
cdr3_aa: CASSHATDWLETQYF
cdr3_nt: TGTGCCAGCAGCCACGCCACGGACTGGCTGGAGACCCAGTACTTC

v_call: TRBV20-1
d_call: -
j_call: TRBJ1-2
clone_size: -
cdr3_aa: CSARGWRGGYGYTF
cdr3_nt: TGCAGTGCTAGGGGCTGGCGGGGAGGCTATGGCTACACCTTC